Shown below are 5 T cell receptor beta chains from a single sample sequenced in a study of T cell changes during pregnancy in multiple sclerosis. Assay used: immunoSEQ multiplex PCR; TCRdb lists only in-frame clones, some missing. The sample shows 100,000 or so clones, over 85% of them seen only once. The specimen was peripheral blood, collected after pregnancy. The receptors shown here come from a female donor with multiple sclerosis, enrolled in a pregnancy study.

In this sample, this clone turned up once. V usage is TRBV18 and J usage is TRBJ2-3, with TRBD1 matching over 8 bases. The CDR3 contains 15 residues. Germline CDR1 is KGHSH and CDR2 is LQKENI. The J segment lost 4 bases and the V segment lost 3 bases, leaving 6 bases of the junction unmatched. The CDR3 DNA is TGTGCCAGCTCACCTAGCAGGGGGCAGGCAGATACGCAGTATTTT. It translates to CASSPSRGQADTQYF.

This chain's CDR3 is CASSGANHEQYF. The CDR3 DNA reads TGTGCTAGTTCAGGGGCGAACCACGAGCAGTACTTC. V is TRBV12-5 and J is TRBJ2-7; weak D call: TRBD1 (6 bases). Trimming removed 8 bases at V and 5 bases at J, with 13 bases between. Germline V CDR1 and CDR2: LGHNT, FRNRAP. The CDR3 spans 12 residues.

The chain recombines TRBV15 with TRBJ1-2; tentatively, D is TRBD1 (5 bases). V was clipped by 0 bases and J by 0 bases, with 11 bases between them. The CDR3 loop spans 16 amino acids. Germline V gene sequence: CDR1 LNHNV, CDR2 YYDKDF (reference sequence). In nucleotides, the CDR3 is TGTGCCACCAGCAGAGATCGGGGGTTAGCTAACTATGGCTACACCTTC. It encodes CATSRDRGLANYGYTF.

This sequence joins TRBV7-3 and TRBJ2-1; 8 bases match TRBD2. This CDR3 has 16 residues. In germline, CDR1 is SGHTA, CDR2 FQGTGA. Germline trimming cut 5 bases from V and 0 bases from J; bases unmatched to any gene: 6. CDR3 DNA: TGTGCCAGCAGCCCCCGGCTAGCGGGCTCCTACAATGAGCAGTTCTTC. Amino acids: CASSPRLAGSYNEQFF.

This sequence joins TRBV6-5 and TRBJ2-7; TRBD1 matches 7 bases. Trimming took 5 bases from V and 3 from J; bases not matched to a gene: 4. This CDR3 contains 13 residues. CDR1 is MNHEY and CDR2 is SVGAGI in the germline V gene. The CDR3 DNA reads TGTGCCAGCAGTCCTCGGGACAGCTACGAGCAGTACTTC. Protein product: CASSPRDSYEQYF.